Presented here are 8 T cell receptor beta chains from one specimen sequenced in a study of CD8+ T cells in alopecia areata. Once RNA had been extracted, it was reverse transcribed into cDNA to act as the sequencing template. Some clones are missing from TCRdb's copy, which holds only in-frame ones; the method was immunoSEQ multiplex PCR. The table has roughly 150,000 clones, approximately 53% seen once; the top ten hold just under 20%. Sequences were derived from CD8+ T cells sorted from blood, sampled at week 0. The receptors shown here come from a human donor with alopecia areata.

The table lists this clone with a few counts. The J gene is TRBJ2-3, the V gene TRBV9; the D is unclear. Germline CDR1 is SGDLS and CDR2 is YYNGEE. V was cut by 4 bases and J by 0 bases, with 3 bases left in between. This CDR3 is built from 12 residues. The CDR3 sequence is CASSPSTDTQYF. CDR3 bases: TGTGCCAGCAGCCCTAGCACAGATACGCAGTATTTT.

CDR3 loop: CASSLRPGEETQYF. CDR3 nucleotide sequence: TGTGCCAGCAGCCTCCGTCCGGGGGAAGAGACCCAGTACTTC. The rearrangement uses TRBV13 and TRBJ2-5; D is perhaps TRBD2 (6 bases). There are 14 residues in the CDR3. V was cut by 5 bases and J by 3 bases, with 13 bases left in between. Germline V CDR1 and CDR2: PRHDT, FYEKMQ (reference sequence).

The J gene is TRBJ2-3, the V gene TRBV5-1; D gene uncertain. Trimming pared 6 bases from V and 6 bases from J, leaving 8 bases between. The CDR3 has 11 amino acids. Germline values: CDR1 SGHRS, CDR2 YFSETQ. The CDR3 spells CASILGDTQYF. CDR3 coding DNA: TGCGCCAGCATCCTAGGGGATACGCAGTATTTT.

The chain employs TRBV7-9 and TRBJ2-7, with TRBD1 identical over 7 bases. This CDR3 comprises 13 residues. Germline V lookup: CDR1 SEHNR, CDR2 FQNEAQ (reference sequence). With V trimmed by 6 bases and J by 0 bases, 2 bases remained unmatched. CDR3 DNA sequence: TGTGCCAGCAGGGGACAGAGCTCCTACGAGCAGTACTTC. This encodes CASRGQSSYEQYF.

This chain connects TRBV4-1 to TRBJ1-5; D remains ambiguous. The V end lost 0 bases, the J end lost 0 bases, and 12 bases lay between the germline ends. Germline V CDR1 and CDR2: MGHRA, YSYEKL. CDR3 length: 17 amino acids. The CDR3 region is CASSQDGRMYSNQPQHF. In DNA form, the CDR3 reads TGCGCCAGCAGCCAAGATGGACGGATGTATAGCAATCAGCCCCAGCATTTT.

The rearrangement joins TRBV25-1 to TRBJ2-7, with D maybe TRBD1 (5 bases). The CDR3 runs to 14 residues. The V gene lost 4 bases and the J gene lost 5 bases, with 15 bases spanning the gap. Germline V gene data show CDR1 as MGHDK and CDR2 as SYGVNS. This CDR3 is CASSVGRALDEQYF. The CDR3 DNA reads TGTGCCAGCAGTGTTGGCAGGGCTTTGGACGAGCAGTACTTC.

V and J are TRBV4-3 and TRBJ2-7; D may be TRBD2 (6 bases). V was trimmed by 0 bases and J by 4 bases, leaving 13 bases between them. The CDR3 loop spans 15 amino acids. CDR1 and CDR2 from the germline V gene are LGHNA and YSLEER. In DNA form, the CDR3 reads TGCGCCAGCAGCCAAGATTGGGGGGTAACATACGAGCAGTACTTC. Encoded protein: CASSQDWGVTYEQYF.

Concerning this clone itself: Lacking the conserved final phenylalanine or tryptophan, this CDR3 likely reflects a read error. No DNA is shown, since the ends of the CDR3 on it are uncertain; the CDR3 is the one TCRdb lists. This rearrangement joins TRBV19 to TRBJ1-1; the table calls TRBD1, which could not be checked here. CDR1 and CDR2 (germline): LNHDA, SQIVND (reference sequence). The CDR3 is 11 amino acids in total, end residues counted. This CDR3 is CASSIGGTVEV.